The 7 T cell receptor beta chains in this list originate from one sample, sequenced in a study of control samples from healthy donors and cancer patients. Assay used: immunoSEQ multiplex PCR; TCRdb lists only in-frame clones, some missing. Of 75,000 to 95,000 clones detected, 85% to 90% appear once; the ten largest clones hold over 8.5%. Sequences were obtained from PBMCs. Receptors were obtained from a woman between 45 and 65 years old with colorectal cancer.

The chain recombines TRBV3-1 (or the pseudogene TRBV3-2) with TRBJ2-1; 8 bases are shared with TRBD1. This CDR3 spans 16 amino acids. Germline V lookup: CDR1 LGHDT, CDR2 YNNKEL (reference sequence). V shed 3 bases, J shed 5 bases, and the junction held 9 bases outside the gene matches. The CDR3 bases are TGTGCCAGCAGCCAGATCCAGGGGGCGCCCCACAATGAGCAGTTCTTC. Protein: CASSQIQGAPHNEQFF.

This clone has more than one count but fewer than ten. The rearrangement joins TRBV5-6 to TRBJ1-6; tentatively, D is TRBD1 (5 bases). The germline V gene has CDR1 SGHDT and CDR2 YYEEEE. CDR3 length equals 17 residues. V was cut by 1 base and J by 2 bases, with 13 bases left in between. The CDR3 bases are TGTGCCAGCAGCTTGAAGTCGAGGGGAACCTATAATTCACCCCTCCACTTT. Protein product: CASSLKSRGTYNSPLHF.

In its sample, this clone was seen once. This chain uses TRBV6-1 with TRBJ1-2; D may be TRBD1 (6 bases). The germline V gene has CDR1 MNHNS and CDR2 SASEGT. The CDR3 loop spans 14 amino acids. The germline V and J ends were trimmed by 3 bases and 2 bases, with 10 bases remaining between them. CDR3 DNA: TGTGCCAGCAGTGACAGGGGTAGGAACTATGGCTACACCTTC. Its protein product is CASSDRGRNYGYTF.

This clone was counted a few times. The chain joins TRBV6-5 to TRBJ1-1; 8 bases are a match to TRBD1. The CDR3 contains 13 residues. After removal of 4 bases from V and 5 bases from J, the junction contained 3 bases not matched to a gene. The germline V gene has CDR1 MNHEY and CDR2 SVGAGI. The CDR3 DNA is TGTGCCAGCAGTTTGACAGGGGAAACTGAAGCTTTCTTT. This codes for CASSLTGETEAFF.

The chain combines TRBV12-5 with TRBJ1-2; D is undetermined. The CDR3 runs to 15 residues. CDR1 LGHNT and CDR2 FRNRAP come from the germline V gene. V was clipped by 0 bases and J by 10 bases, with 18 bases between them. In DNA form, the CDR3 reads TGTGCTAGTGGTTTGGTACTCTTGGCAGGTTCCGACTACACCTTC. It translates to CASGLVLLAGSDYTF.

This clone was observed a single time. The chain uses TRBV3-1 (or the pseudogene TRBV3-2) and TRBJ1-1, with no clear D. Germline V lookup: CDR1 LGHDT, CDR2 YNNKEL (reference sequence). Trimming removed 0 bases from V and 11 bases from J, with 16 bases in between. This CDR3 has 14 amino acids. CDR3 nucleotide sequence: TGTGCCAGCAGCCAAGACGGGCAAACCGAGGAGGCTTTCTTT. Protein sequence: CASSQDGQTEEAFF.

The V call is TRBV7-2, the J call TRBJ2-1; 10 nucleotides match TRBD1. The ends lost 5 bases at V and 5 bases at J; junction bases unmatched: 6. This CDR3 comprises 15 residues. Germline V gene lookup returns CDR1 SGHTA and CDR2 FQGNSA. CDR3 amino acids: CASSPDRGAHNEQFF. DNA for the CDR3: TGTGCCAGCAGCCCGGACAGGGGGGCCCACAATGAGCAGTTCTTC.